This paragraph covers one TCR beta chain sequence. What this receptor recognizes is not known. Base-call qualities are not available, and no considerably larger clone is one nucleotide away. This same CDR3 is encoded by further DNA sequences in the sample. The data belong to a study of beta chain features in type 1 diabetes listed by TCRdb under 2018. Looking at the study overall: No differences in mean age, gender distribution, total cell number or subset yield were found between patients and healthy donors. A total of over 95,000,000 sorted cells were examined across all samples, and RNA yield correlated strongly with the number of cells per subset. Regulatory and stem cell-like memory subsets were isolated from only 8 patients and 8 healthy donors, whereas naive and central memory subsets came from all 30 or so donors. In the study, recently diagnosed type 1 diabetes patients and matched healthy donors were compared on the TCRB repertoires of their sorted circulating CD4+ T cell subsets. Overall results and qualifications from the work: Naive, central memory and regulatory TCRB repertoires appeared to be more similar among patients than among healthy donors. Shorter templates might be favored by PCR, yet because patient and control samples were amplified and corrected together, any such skew would affect both groups equally. Type 1 diabetes patients showed a moderate but significant shortening of TCRB CDR3 length in all four CD4+ subsets. Sequencing cDNA rather than genomic DNA could over-represent highly expressing activated cells, although activation and CD3 levels did not differ between groups. Fewer insertions and more nucleotide deletions at VDJ recombination sites were observed in patients with type 1 diabetes, implying thymic rearrangement abnormalities. Because the HLA sub-analyses included only small numbers of individuals, any influence of HLA type on TCRB rearrangement was left unresolved.

CDR1 and CDR2 (SGDLS, YYNGEE) derive from the germline V gene. From its cysteine to its phenylalanine, the CDR3 spans 14 amino acids. Only CDR3 DNA is held: 42 bases, read in frame from base 1. V was cut back by 2 bases and J by 6 bases, leaving a gap of 12 bases between them. The High Capacity cDNA Reverse Transcription Kit was used to reverse transcribe all of the isolated RNA, meaning that expressed TCRB transcripts were what got sequenced. Deep immunoSEQ sequencing was applied to naive, central memory and regulatory T cell samples, giving an average of about 3.6 million total reads per sample. Sorted cells were lysed in RLT buffer and RNA was extracted with DNase-treated RNeasy Micro or Mini kits, depending on cell number. To prevent cross-contamination, every cell subset was processed on its own, while patient and healthy donor samples were processed together. TCRB sequences were amplified from cDNA with the immunoSEQ multiplex PCR, producing 87-bp fragments spanning the CDR3 region. The amplicons were sequenced using the Illumina HiSeq platform. In the source study's methods: Synthetic template baselines were used to correct PCR bias computationally, reads within Hamming distance 2 were collapsed, and singletons that could not be merged were discarded. Reads were aligned against IMGT to assign V, D and J genes, CDR3 length and insertions or deletions at six rearrangement sites. Within each subset, clonotype counts were normalized to sorted cell number, and only after that were true diversity and Gini coefficients computed with the tcR R package. Repertoire sharing was quantified using the overlap coefficient calculated on TCRB nucleotide sequences. As a proxy for the pre-selection repertoire, out-of-frame TCRB sequences from naive cells were analyzed. TCRdb mirrors the immuneACCESS table, restricted to in-frame sequences. Some clones are absent from its copies; in checked studies, under half trace to an unresolved V gene, and the reason for the others is unknown. For V, J and clone size, that table is used; D and trimming come from the DNA. The sample data list fewer than 900,000 clones, and 17% of these were observed just once. The leading ten clones occupy 0.023% of the sample.

A single peripheral blood draw of around 120 mL on average was collected from each donor into heparinised tubes. Naive, central memory, regulatory and stem cell-like memory CD4+ T cells were sorted on a BD FACSAria II using a panel including CD45RO, CCR7, CD25, CD127, CD95 and CD27. All sorted populations exceeded 95% purity. PBMCs were isolated right away by Lymphoprep density gradient centrifugation and were stained directly, without culture. So that batch effects would be minimized, each experiment stained and sorted samples in pairs, pairing one healthy donor with one patient. This TCR was recovered from a woman aged 18-29 years in good health. The sequenced sample was naive CD4+ T cells from blood. The cell subset or site tag for this specimen amounts to: true naive CD4+ T cells. The V and J segments used are TRBV9 and TRBJ2-1; a tentative D match to TRBD2 spans 7 bases. The CDR3 in this case is CASSVRGGGNEQFF. The DNA reads as follows: TGTGCCAGCAGCGTCCGGGGAGGGGGCAATGAGCAGTTCTTC.